The present T cell receptor beta chain was sequenced within a study of Tregs in tolerant kidney transplant recipients. The protocol was immunoSEQ multiplex PCR, while the TCRdb copy is restricted to in-frame clones and leaves out a portion. This sample has about 240,000 clones; about 86% occur once, and the top ten carry approximately 0.69%. CDR1 and CDR2 from the germline V gene are GTSNPN and SVGIG (reference sequence). The V end lost 0 bases, the J end lost 5 bases, and 8 bases lay between the germline ends. This CDR3 comprises 13 residues. As for this clone: Its specificity is unknown.

Study findings and constraints: Tregs expanded with activated donor B cells seemed most donor-specific. The small number of patients limits these findings pending further validation.

Unstimulated regulatory T cells (CD4+CD25+CD127-), CD4+CD25- non-regulatory cells, CD4 and CD8 cells were FACS-sorted from thawed PBMCs. The receptor was isolated from a human donor in good health. This chain connects TRBV30 to TRBJ2-4; D ambiguous. Sequenced: CD4+ T cells from blood. The CDR3 DNA reads TGTGCCTGGAGTGTACTAACGCAAAACATTCAGTACTTC. This codes for CAWSVLTQNIQYF.